The clone carrying this TCR beta chain was recorded a few times. Its target is not known. The data were obtained in a study of T-cell reconstitution after alpha-beta-depleted transplantation in children. Study-wide results and limits: Fresh T-cell production supplied most of the T-cell counts and diversity seen one year after transplant. Surviving recipient T cells and intrathymic progenitors accounted for some patients' high TCRbeta diversity at day 60. About two months after transplant, alpha-beta T cells reportedly came from several hundred expanded graft clones.

Unique molecular identifiers were built into the TCRbeta library. TCRdb reprocessed the PCR reads via MiXCR and lists one record per CDR3 protein. The sample comprises over 100,000 distinct CDR3 sequences, about a tenth of which are singletons, and approximately 36% rests with the top ten. Looked up from germline, CDR1 is KGHDR and CDR2 is SFDVKD. V shed 3 bases and J 6 bases; nucleotides not matched to a gene: 8. The CDR3 runs 16 residues. Sequenced here: PBMCs, sampled before TCRalphabeta/CD19-depleted stem cell transplant. The rearrangement uses TRBV24-1 and TRBJ2-3; TRBD2 agrees at 10 bases. The receptor's source is a boy younger than 10 with acute lymphoblastic leukemia, due to receive a stem cell transplant. CDR3 nucleotides: TGTGCCACCAGTGATGATACCGGGACTAGCGAGGATACGCAGTATTTT. Protein product: CATSDDTGTSEDTQYF.